Below, one T cell receptor beta chain is given with its context. Its binding antigen is unknown. No base quality information exists; no much larger clone differs at one position. The sample holds other DNA sequences that translate to the same CDR3. Using the deep immunoSEQ assay, TCR CDR3 regions were amplified from genomic DNA by multiplex PCR. Genomic DNA extracted from each cell subset was distributed evenly over all wells of several immunoSEQ 96-well plates, and each plate served as one replicate. For sorted subsets, each replicate PCR was loaded with approximately 190 ng genomic DNA, equivalent to 25,000 to 30,000 T cell genomes. Purified libraries were measured with a Qubit 3.0 fluorometer, size-checked on a Bioanalyzer 2100, and measured again with the KAPA Library Quantification kit. Each immunoSEQ 96-well plate was sequenced on its own single-read 150-cycle Illumina NextSeq 550 flow cell. On the authors' methods: The immunoSEQ output contained only junctional sequences without quality scores, so filtering could not match that applied to full-length reads. Sequences were annotated with PyIR, a Python wrapper for IgBLAST v1.9, and V/J genes and CDR3 were assigned using IMGT germline references. Reads were filtered out if the reads had weak V/J assignments (E-value above 1e-6), no CDR3, stop codons, out-of-frame junctions, or ambiguous translated residues. A V3J clonotype was defined by an identical inferred V gene, J gene, and CDR3 amino acid sequence. The percentage overlap between two repertoires was calculated by dividing the number of shared unique clonotypes by the size of the smaller repertoire. RTK rarefaction, the Chao1 estimator, and Recon v2.1 estimates of unobserved clonotypes were used to assess repertoire richness. Generation probabilities for all TCRbeta clonotypes obtained by the gDNA method from several donors were computed using OLGA. What TCRdb holds here is the immuneACCESS table cut down to in-frame rearrangements. Part of the clones is not present; checked against another copy, under half of the missing clones reflect an unresolved V gene, and the others are unexplained. V, J and clone size reflect that table, while D and trimming were determined from the DNA. In this sample the table shows over 2 million clones, about 95% of which occur a single time. The ten biggest clones cover 1.1% of the sample.

The CDR3, from cysteine to phenylalanine, totals 13 residues. Only the CDR3 region is kept as DNA, spanning 39 bases read in frame from base 1. V drops 2 bases and J drops 3 bases, leaving 9 bases in between. The germline V gene supplies CDR1 SGHRS and CDR2 YFSETQ. CD8 naive samples were CD45RO-negative cells positively selected for CCR7, giving a CD45RA+CCR7+ population that excluded TemRA cells. The donors were healthy, HIV-negative adults who had no recently reported acute infections or vaccinations. Only Caucasian adults living in Nashville, Tennessee, USA were represented among the donors. After blood collection by leukapheresis, PBMCs were isolated using Ficoll-Histopaque density gradient centrifugation and then cryopreserved in the vapor phase of liquid nitrogen. Analytical flow cytometry was used to check the purity and quantity of every magnetically sorted T cell population. Each sorted fraction had its genomic DNA isolated and then quantified by UV absorbance on a Nanodrop 2000c.

The data were taken from a study of shared clonotypes between healthy human individuals (dated by TCRdb to 2019 to 2021). Study-level background: A couple of women and three men aged 18 to 49 years were included in the cohort. For each donor, CD4 naive and CD4 memory were each run on three plates, CD8 naive on two plates, and CD8 memory on one plate. To estimate repertoire size and how much clonotypes are shared between individuals, the study performed deep sequencing of blood TCR repertoires from five healthy adults. To increase sequencing depth and limit assay-specific biases, TCR repertoire library preparation and sequencing were carried out by different laboratories using diverse techniques. Leukapheresis yielded between about 0.94 and 10 billion PBMCs per donor. Summary of the overall study and its limitations: Sampling was restricted to blood, and TCR repertoires in tissues likely differ from the TCR repertoires found in blood. Because the study included only a small number of donors, the genetic and exposure-history diversity represented was limited. Higher generation probabilities were observed for clonotypes shared by all four sorted-subset donors than for non-shared clonotypes. Estimated clonotype richness was generally larger for naive than for memory subsets. Across a handful of donors, about 5% of naive CD4, roughly 3.5% of naive CD8, roughly 2.2% of memory CD4, and over 0.35% of memory CD8 clonotypes were shared. Based on pairwise subsampling, the degree of clonotype sharing among donors was expected to be affected by sequencing depth. Even with the large sequencing depth, rarefaction of the sorted-subset datasets indicated that sequencing was incomplete.

The sequence derives from a man aged 18 to 29 in good health. The source material was naive CD8+ T cells sorted from blood. Read against the paper, the sample's cell subset or site label means: CD45RA+CCR7+. The sequence is built from TRBV5-1 and TRBJ2-7, with TRBD1 tentatively as D gene (5 bases match). The nucleotide sequence reads as follows: TGCGCCAGCAGCTTAGACAGAGACTACGAGCAGTACTTC. Its protein is CASSLDRDYEQYF.